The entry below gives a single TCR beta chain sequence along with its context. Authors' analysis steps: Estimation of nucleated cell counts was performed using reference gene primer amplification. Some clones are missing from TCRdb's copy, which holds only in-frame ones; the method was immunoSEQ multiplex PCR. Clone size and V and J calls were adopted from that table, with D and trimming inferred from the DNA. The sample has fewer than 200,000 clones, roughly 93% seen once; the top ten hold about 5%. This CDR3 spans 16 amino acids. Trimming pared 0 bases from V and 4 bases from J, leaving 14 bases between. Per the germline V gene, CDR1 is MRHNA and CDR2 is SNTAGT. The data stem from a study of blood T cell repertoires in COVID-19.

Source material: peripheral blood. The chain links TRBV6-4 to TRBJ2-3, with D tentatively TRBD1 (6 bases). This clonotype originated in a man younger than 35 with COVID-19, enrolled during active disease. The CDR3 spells CASSDSGETGSDTQYF. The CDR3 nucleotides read TGTGCCAGCAGTGACTCGGGTGAGACAGGCTCAGATACGCAGTATTTT.